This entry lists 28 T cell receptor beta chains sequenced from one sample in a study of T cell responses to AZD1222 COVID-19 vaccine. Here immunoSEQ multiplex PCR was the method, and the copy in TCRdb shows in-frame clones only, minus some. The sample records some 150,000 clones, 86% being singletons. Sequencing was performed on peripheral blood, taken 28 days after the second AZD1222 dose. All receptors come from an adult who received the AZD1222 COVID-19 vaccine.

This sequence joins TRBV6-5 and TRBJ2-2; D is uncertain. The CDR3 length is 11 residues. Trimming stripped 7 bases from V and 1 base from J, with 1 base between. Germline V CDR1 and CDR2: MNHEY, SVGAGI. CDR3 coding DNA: TGTGCCAGCAAGAACACCGGGGAGCTGTTTTTT. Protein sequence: CASKNTGELFF.

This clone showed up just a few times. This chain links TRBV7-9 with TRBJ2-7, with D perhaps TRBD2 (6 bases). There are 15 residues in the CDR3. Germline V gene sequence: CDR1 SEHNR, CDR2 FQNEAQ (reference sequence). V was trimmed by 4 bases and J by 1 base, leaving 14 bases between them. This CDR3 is CASSSDPGGSYEQYF. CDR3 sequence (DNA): TGTGCCAGCAGCTCGGACCCCGGGGGTTCCTACGAGCAGTACTTC.

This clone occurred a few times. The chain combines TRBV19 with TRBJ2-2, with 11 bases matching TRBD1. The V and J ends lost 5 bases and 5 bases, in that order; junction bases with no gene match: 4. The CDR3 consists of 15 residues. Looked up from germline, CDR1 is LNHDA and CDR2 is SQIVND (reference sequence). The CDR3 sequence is CASSGQGAGTGELFF. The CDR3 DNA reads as TGTGCCAGTAGTGGACAGGGGGCTGGGACCGGGGAGCTGTTTTTT. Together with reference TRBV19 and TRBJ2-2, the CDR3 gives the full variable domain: DGGITQSPKYLFRKEGQNVTLSCEQNLNHDAMYWYRQDPGQGLRLIYYSQIVNDFQKGDIAEGYSVSREKKESFPLTVTSAQKNPTAFYLCASSGQGAGTGELFFGEGSRLTVL.

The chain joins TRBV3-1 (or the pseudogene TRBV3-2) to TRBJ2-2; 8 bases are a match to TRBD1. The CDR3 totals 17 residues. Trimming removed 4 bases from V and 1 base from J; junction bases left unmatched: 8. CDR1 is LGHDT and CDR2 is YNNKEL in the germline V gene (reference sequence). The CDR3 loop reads CASSPDRADLNTGELFF. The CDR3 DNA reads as TGTGCCAGCAGCCCGGACAGGGCCGACCTGAACACCGGGGAGCTGTTTTTT.

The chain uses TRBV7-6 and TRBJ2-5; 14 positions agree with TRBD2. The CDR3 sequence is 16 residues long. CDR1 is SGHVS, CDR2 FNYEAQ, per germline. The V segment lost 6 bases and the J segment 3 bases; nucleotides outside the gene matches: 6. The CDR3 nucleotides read TGTGCCAGCAGTCGGACTAGCGGGGGGATAAAAGAGACCCAGTACTTC. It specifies CASSRTSGGIKETQYF. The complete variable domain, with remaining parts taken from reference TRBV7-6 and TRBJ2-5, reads GAGVSQSPRYKVTKRGQDVALRCDPISGHVSLYWYRQALGQGPEFLTYFNYEAQQDKSGLPNDRFSAERPEGSISTLTIQRTEQRDSAMYRCASSRTSGGIKETQYFGPGTRLLVL.

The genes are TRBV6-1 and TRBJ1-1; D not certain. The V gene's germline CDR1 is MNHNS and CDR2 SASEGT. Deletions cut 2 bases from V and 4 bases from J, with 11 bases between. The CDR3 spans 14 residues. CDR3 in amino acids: CASSETPWGTEAFF. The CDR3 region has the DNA TGTGCCAGCAGTGAAACCCCGTGGGGCACTGAAGCTTTCTTT.

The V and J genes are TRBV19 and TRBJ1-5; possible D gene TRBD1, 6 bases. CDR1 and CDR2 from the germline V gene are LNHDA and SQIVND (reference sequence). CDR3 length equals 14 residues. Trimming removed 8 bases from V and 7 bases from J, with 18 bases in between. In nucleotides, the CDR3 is TGTGCCAGTTCGCCTGAGGGGGAATGGCAGCCCCAGCATTTT. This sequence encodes CASSPEGEWQPQHF. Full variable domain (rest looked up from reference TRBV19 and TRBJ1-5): DGGITQSPKYLFRKEGQNVTLSCEQNLNHDAMYWYRQDPGQGLRLIYYSQIVNDFQKGDIAEGYSVSREKKESFPLTVTSAQKNPTAFYLCASSPEGEWQPQHFGDGTRLSIL.

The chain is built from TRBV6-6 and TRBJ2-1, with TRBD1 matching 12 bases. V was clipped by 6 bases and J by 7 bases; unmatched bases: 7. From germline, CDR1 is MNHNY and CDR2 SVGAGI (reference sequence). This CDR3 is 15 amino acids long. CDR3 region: CASSEPGQGANEQFF. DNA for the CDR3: TGTGCCAGCAGCGAGCCGGGACAGGGGGCGAATGAGCAGTTCTTC.

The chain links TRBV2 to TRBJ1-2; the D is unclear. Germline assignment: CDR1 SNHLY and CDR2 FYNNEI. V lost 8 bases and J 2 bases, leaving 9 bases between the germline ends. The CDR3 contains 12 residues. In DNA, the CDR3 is TGTGCCAGCGCCACCTCGAACTATGGCTACACCTTC. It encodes CASATSNYGYTF.

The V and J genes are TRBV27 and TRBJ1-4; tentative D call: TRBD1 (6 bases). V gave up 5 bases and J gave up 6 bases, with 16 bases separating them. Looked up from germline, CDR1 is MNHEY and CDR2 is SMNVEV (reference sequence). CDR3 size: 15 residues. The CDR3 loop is CASSPSSGAHEKLFF. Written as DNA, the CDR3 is TGTGCCAGCAGTCCGTCATCAGGGGCACATGAAAAACTGTTTTTT.

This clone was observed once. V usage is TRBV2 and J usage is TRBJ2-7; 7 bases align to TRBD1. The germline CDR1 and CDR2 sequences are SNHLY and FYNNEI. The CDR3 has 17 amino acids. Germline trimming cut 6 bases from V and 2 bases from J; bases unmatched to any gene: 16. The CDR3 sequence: CASRKSGDREGAYEQYF. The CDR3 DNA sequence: TGTGCCAGCAGAAAAAGTGGGGACAGAGAGGGTGCCTACGAGCAGTACTTC.

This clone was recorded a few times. CDR3 loop: CATSSPEQPQHF. CDR3 DNA: TGTGCCACCAGCAGCCCGGAGCAGCCCCAGCATTTT. J is TRBJ1-5 and V is TRBV15; D is uncertain. The V end lost 3 bases, the J end lost 7 bases, and 7 bases lay between the germline ends. The CDR3 totals 12 residues. Germline V gene sequence: CDR1 LNHNV, CDR2 YYDKDF (reference sequence).

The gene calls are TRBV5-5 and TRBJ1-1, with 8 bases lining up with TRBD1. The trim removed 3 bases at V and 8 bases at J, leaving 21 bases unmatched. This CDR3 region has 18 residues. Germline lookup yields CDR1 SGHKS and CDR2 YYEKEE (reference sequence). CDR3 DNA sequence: TGTGCCAGCAGCTCCACGGCAGGGGGCGCGGTTCGAAGGTTAGAAGCTTTCTTT. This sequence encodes CASSSTAGGAVRRLEAFF. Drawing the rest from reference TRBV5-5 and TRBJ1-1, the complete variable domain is DAGVTQSPTHLIKTRGQQVTLRCSPISGHKSVSWYQQVLGQGPQFIFQYYEKEERGRGNFPDRFSARQFPNYSSELNVNALLLGDSALYLCASSSTAGGAVRRLEAFFGQGTRLTVV.

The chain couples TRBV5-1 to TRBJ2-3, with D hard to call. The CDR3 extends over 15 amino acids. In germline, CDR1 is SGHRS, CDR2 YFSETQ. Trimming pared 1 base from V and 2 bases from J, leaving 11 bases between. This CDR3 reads CASSLTRPSTDTQYF. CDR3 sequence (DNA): TGCGCCAGCAGCTTGACCCGACCGTCCACAGATACGCAGTATTTT.

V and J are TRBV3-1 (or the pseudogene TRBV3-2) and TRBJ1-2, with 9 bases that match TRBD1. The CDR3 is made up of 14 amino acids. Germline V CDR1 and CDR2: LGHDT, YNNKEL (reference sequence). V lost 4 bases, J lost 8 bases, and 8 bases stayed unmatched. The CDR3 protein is CASSLGTGSRGYTF. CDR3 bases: TGTGCCAGCAGCCTCGGGACAGGGTCACGGGGCTACACCTTC.

Here the CDR3 reads CASSQDIQYEQYF. CDR3 in DNA: TGTGCCAGCAGCCAAGATATTCAGTACGAGCAGTACTTC. J is TRBJ2-7 and V is TRBV4-2; D call uncertain. Germline V gives CDR1 LGHNA, CDR2 YNFKEQ. The length of the CDR3 is 13 residues. The V gene lost 0 bases and the J gene lost 4 bases, with 7 bases spanning the gap.

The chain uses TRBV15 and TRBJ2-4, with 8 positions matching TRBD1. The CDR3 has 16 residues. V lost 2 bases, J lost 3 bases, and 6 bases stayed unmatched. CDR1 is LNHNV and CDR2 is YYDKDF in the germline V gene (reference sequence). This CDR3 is CATSRLGGQDKNIQYF. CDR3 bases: TGTGCCACCAGCAGACTTGGGGGACAGGACAAAAACATTCAGTACTTC.

CDR3 residues: CASSSYFKGTRGNTDTQYF. The CDR3, as DNA: TGTGCCAGCAGTTCCTACTTCAAGGGGACCCGGGGAAACACAGATACGCAGTATTTT. The chain couples TRBV28 to TRBJ2-3; tentatively, D is TRBD1 or TRBD2 (5 bases each). V lost 4 bases and J lost 2, with 25 bases in between. Germline assignment: CDR1 MDHEN and CDR2 SYDVKM. CDR3 length equals 19 residues. The variable domain in full, completed from reference TRBV28 and TRBJ2-3, reads DVKVTQSSRYLVKRTGEKVFLECVQDMDHENMFWYRQDPGLGLRLIYFSYDVKMKEKGDIPEGYSVSREKKERFSLILESASTNQTSMYLCASSSYFKGTRGNTDTQYFGPGTRLTVL.

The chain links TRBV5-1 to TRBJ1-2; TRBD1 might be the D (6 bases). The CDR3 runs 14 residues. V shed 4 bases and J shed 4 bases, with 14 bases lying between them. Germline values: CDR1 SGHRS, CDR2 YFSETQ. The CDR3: CASSQSRGGYGYTF. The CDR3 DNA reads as TGCGCCAGCAGCCAGAGCAGGGGAGGCTATGGCTACACCTTC.

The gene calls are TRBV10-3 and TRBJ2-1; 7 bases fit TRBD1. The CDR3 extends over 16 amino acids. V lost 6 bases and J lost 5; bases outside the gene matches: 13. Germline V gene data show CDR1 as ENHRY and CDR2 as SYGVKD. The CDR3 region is CAISSWTGVGDNEQFF. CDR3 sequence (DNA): TGTGCCATCAGCTCCTGGACAGGTGTGGGGGACAATGAGCAGTTCTTC.

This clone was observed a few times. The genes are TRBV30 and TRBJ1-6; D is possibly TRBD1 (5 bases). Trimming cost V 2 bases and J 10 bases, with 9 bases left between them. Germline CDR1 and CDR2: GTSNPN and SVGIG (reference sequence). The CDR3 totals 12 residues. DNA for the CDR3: TGTGCCTGGAGTTCGACAGCCTCACCCCTCCACTTT. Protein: CAWSSTASPLHF. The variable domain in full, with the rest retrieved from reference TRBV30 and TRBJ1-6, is SQTIHQWPATLVQPVGSPLSLECTVEGTSNPNLYWYRQAAGRGLQLLFYSVGIGQISSEVPQNLSASRPQDRQFILSSKKLLLSDSGFYLCAWSSTASPLHFGNGTRLTVT.

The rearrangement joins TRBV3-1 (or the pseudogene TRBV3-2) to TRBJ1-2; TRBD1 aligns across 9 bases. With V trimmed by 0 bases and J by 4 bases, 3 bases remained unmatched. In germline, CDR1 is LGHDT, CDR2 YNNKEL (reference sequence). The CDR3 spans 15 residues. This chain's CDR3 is CASSQDDRGAYGYTF. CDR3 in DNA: TGTGCCAGCAGCCAAGATGACAGGGGGGCCTATGGCTACACCTTC.

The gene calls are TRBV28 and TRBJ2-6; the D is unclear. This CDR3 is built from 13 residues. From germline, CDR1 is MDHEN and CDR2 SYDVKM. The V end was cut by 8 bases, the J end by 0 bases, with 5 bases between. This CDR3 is CASALSGANVLTF. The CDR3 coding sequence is TGTGCCAGCGCCCTCTCTGGGGCCAACGTCCTGACTTTC.

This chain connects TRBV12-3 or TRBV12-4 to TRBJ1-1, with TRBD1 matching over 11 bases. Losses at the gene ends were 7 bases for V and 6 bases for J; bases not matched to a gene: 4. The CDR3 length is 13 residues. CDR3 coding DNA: TGTGCCAGCACCTTGGGACAGGGGGCTGAAGCTTTCTTT. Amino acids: CASTLGQGAEAFF.

CDR3 DNA: TGTGCCAGCATTATGACAACAACTCACGATCAGCCCCAGCATTTT. Translated, it gives CASIMTTTHDQPQHF. The genes are TRBV6-5 and TRBJ1-5; unclear D gene. Germline values: CDR1 MNHEY, CDR2 SVGAGI. The CDR3 is made up of 15 amino acids. The V end was cut by 7 bases, the J end by 5 bases, with 18 bases between.

CDR3: CASSPRDISSYGYTF. For the CDR3, the DNA is TGTGCCAGCAGCCCCCGGGACATCAGTTCCTATGGCTACACCTTC. The chain couples TRBV3-1 (or the pseudogene TRBV3-2) to TRBJ1-2, with D possibly TRBD1 on 6 matching bases. The CDR3 runs to 15 residues. Germline lookup yields CDR1 LGHDT and CDR2 YNNKEL (reference sequence). V lost 4 bases to trimming and J lost 4 bases, with 16 bases between them.

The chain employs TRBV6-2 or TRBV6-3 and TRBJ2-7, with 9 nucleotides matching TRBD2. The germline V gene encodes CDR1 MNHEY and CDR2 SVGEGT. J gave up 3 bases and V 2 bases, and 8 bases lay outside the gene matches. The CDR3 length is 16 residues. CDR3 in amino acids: CASSYPALAGSYEQYF. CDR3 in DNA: TGTGCCAGCAGTTACCCGGCCCTAGCGGGGAGCTACGAGCAGTACTTC.

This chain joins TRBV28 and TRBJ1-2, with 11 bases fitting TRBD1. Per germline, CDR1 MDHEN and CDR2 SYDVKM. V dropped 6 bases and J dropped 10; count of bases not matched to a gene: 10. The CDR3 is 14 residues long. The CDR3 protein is CASRTPGQGGAYTF. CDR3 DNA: TGTGCCAGCAGGACCCCGGGACAGGGGGGAGCCTACACCTTC.